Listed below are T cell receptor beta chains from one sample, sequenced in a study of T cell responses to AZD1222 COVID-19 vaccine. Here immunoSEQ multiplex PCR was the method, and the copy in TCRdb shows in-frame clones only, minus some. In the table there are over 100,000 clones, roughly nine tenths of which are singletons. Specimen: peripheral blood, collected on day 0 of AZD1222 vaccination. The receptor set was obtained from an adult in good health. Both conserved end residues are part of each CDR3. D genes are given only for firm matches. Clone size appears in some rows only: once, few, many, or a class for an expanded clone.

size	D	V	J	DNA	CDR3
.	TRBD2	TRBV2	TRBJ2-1	TGTGCCAGCAGTGGGATGACTAGCGCCTACAATGAGCAGTTCTTC	CASSGMTSAYNEQFF
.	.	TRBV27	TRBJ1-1	TGTGCCAGCAGACTAACTAGGGTTACTGAAGCTTTCTTT	CASRLTRVTEAFF
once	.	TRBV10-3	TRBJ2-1	TGTGCCATCAGCTCTTCGAAGCCAGCGGGCTCCCCTAACAATGAGCAGTTCTTC	CAISSSKPAGSPNNEQFF
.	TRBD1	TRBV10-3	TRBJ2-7	TGTGCCATCACATTGGGACAGGACTACGAGCAGTACTTC	CAITLGQDYEQYF
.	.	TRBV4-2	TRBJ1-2	TGTGCCAGCAGCCAAGATCAAGCAGGACCCTATGGCTACACCTTC	CASSQDQAGPYGYTF
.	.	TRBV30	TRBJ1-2	TGTGCCTGGAGTGTCAGGGTCCCGTCCTATGGCTACACCTTC	CAWSVRVPSYGYTF
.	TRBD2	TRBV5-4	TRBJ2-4	TGTGCCAGCAGCTTGGTCCGGGCTGCTAGCGGGGGTCTTGTAGAAAACATTCAGTACTTC	CASSLVRAASGGLVENIQYF
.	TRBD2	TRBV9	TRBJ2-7	TGTGCCAGCAGCTTTACTAGCGGGAGTACCGAGCAGTACTTC	CASSFTSGSTEQYF
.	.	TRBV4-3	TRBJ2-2	TGCGCCAGCAGCCAAGATAACGGAGAGCGGCCTAACACCGGGGAGCTGTTTTTT	CASSQDNGERPNTGELFF
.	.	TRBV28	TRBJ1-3	TGTGCCAGCAGTTTAGGGGGGAGATCTGGAAACACCATATATTTT	CASSLGGRSGNTIYF
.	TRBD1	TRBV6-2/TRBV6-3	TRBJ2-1	TGTGCCAGCAGTTACGGACAGGGTGCCTACAATGAGCAGTTCTTC	CASSYGQGAYNEQFF
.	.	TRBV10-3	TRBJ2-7	TGTGCCATCAGCGGGACTTCCTACGAGCAGTACTTC	CAISGTSYEQYF
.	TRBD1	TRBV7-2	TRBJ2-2	TGTGCCAGCAGCTTAGCATCCGGGACAGCCGGGGAGCTGTTTTTT	CASSLASGTAGELFF
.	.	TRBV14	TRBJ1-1	TGTGCCAGCAGCCAAAGGGGGAGGGGTTACACTGAAGCTTTCTTT	CASSQRGRGYTEAFF
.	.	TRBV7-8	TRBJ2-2	TGTGCCAGCAGCTTAGAAAGTACCGGGGAGCTGTTTTTT	CASSLESTGELFF
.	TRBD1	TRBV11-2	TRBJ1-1	TGTGCCAGCAGCTTAGCAGGGGGCGGGCCTCGGGCTTTCTTT	CASSLAGGGPRAFF
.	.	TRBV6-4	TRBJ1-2	TGTGCCAGCAGTGGTGAGTATGGCTACACCTTC	CASSGEYGYTF
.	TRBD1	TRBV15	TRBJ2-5	TGTGCCACCAGCAAAAACAGGGGGCTGGAGACCCAGTACTTC	CATSKNRGLETQYF
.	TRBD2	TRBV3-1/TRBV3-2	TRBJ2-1	TGTGCCAGCAGCCAATCGGGAGCGGGGCGAAATGAGCAGTTCTTC	CASSQSGAGRNEQFF
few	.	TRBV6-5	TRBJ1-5	TGTGCCAGCAGTTCCAGGGTCAATCAGCCCCAGCATTTT	CASSSRVNQPQHF
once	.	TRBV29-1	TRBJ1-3	TGCAGCGTGGCAGGGAGGGGAAACACCATATATTTT	CSVAGRGNTIYF
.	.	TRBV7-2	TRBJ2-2	TGTGCCAGCAGCTTAGGGTGGGTCGTCGGGGAGCTGTTTTTT	CASSLGWVVGELFF
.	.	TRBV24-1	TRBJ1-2	TGTGCCACCAGTGAAAAGGGGCGTGGGGGCTACACCTTC	CATSEKGRGGYTF
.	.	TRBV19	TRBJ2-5	TGTGCCAGTGCGGGGGCCGTCGGAGAGACCCAGTACTTC	CASAGAVGETQYF
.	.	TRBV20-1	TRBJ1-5	TGCAGTGCTAGTGGTCAGCCCCAGCATTTT	CSASGQPQHF
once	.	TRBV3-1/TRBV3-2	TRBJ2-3	TGTGCCAGCAGCCTAGGGGGGGGGAGCACAGATACGCAGTATTTT	CASSLGGGSTDTQYF
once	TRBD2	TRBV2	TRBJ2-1	TGTGCCAGCAGTGAGGGGACTAGCGGGAACTACAATGAGCAGTTCTTC	CASSEGTSGNYNEQFF
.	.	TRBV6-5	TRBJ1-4	TGTGCCAGCAGTTACTCCCAGGGGCGTTCAAGAGAAAAACTGTTTTTT	CASSYSQGRSREKLFF
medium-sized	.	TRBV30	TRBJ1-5	TGTGCCTGGAGTCCGACAGCCTCCAGGAATCAGCCCCAGCATTTT	CAWSPTASRNQPQHF
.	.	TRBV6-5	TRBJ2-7	TGTGCCAGCAAATCGGGTCTTGCGTCCTACGAGCAGTACTTC	CASKSGLASYEQYF
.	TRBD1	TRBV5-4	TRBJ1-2	TGTGCCAGCAGCCTTACAGGGGGAAACTATGGCTACACCTTC	CASSLTGGNYGYTF
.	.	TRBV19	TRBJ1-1	TGTGCCAGTAGTATCAGACAGGCTCGGGGCACTGAAGCTTTCTTT	CASSIRQARGTEAFF
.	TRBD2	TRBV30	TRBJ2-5	TGTGCCTGGAGGGTAATGGGGGGGGAGACCCAGTACTTC	CAWRVMGGETQYF
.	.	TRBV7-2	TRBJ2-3	TGTGCCAGCAGCTTAGGGTTCGCCGATACGCAGTATTTT	CASSLGFADTQYF
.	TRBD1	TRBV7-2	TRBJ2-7	TGTGCCAGCAGCTTATGGCCAGGGGACAGCTACGAGCAGTACTTC	CASSLWPGDSYEQYF
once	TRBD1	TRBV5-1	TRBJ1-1	TGCGCCAGCAGCTTGGCCCTAGGGGGCTCCTTTGAAGCTTTCTTT	CASSLALGGSFEAFF
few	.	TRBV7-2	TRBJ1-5	TGTGCCAGCAGCCCTAGGGGGGGGCCATATAGCAATCAGCCCCAGCATTTT	CASSPRGGPYSNQPQHF
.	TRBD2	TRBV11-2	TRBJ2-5	TGTGCCAGCAGCTTAGACTCGACTAGCGGGGGGGCCCAGTACTTC	CASSLDSTSGGAQYF
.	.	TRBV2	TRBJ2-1	TGTGCCAGCAGTGGGACGGTGGGTGAGCAGTTCTTC	CASSGTVGEQFF
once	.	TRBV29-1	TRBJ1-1	TGCAGCGTTGAAGATCGAGCAGTAGAAGCTTTCTTT	CSVEDRAVEAFF
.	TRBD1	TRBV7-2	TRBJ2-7	TGTGCCAGCAGCTTAGGGGGGACAGGGCTCTACGAGCAGTACTTC	CASSLGGTGLYEQYF
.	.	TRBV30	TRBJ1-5	TGTGCCTGGAGTGAGGGGGTCAATCAGCCCCAGCATTTT	CAWSEGVNQPQHF
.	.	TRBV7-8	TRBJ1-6	TGTGCCAGCAGCTTAGCTCAGGGAGGGACACCCCTCCACTTT	CASSLAQGGTPLHF
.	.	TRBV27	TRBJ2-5	TGTGCCAGCAGTTTAAGTCGCTTCGGCCAGGGGGAGACCCAGTACTTC	CASSLSRFGQGETQYF